The 20 T cell receptor beta chains reported below all come from one sample, sequenced in a study of radiotherapy plus CTLA-4 blockade in lung cancer. This table comes from immunoSEQ multiplex PCR, and its TCRdb copy is limited to in-frame clones, with some not included. This sample has approximately 77,000 clones, with around 78% found just once. Sequencing used peripheral blood, obtained from a patient treated with radiotherapy plus ipilimumab. The receptors derive from a human donor with non-small cell lung cancer whose response to radiotherapy plus ipilimumab could not be evaluated. Some clones in this sample may be carry-over from other donors' samples.

The chain couples TRBV5-1 to TRBJ2-5, with no clear D. The CDR3 contains 13 residues. V lost 4 bases, J lost 1 base, and 8 bases lay in between. CDR1 SGHRS and CDR2 YFSETQ come from the germline V gene. CDR3 region: CASSPTSQETQYF. DNA of the CDR3: TGCGCCAGCAGCCCCACCAGCCAAGAGACCCAGTACTTC.

This clone has only a few counts. This sequence joins TRBV5-4 and TRBJ1-3; D is possibly TRBD1 (5 bases). V shed 4 bases and J shed 0 bases, with 14 bases lying between them. This CDR3 has 16 residues. Germline V gene sequence: CDR1 SGHNT, CDR2 YYREEE (reference sequence). CDR3 amino acids: CASSPAGRSSGNTIYF. The CDR3 nucleotides are TGTGCCAGCAGCCCCGCGGGACGGTCCTCTGGAAACACCATATATTTT.

The chain uses TRBV15 and TRBJ2-2, with 10 positions matching TRBD1. This CDR3 contains 14 residues. V gave up 9 bases and J gave up 2 bases; unmatched junction bases: 3. Germline CDR1 reads LNHNV; CDR2 reads YYDKDF (reference sequence). The CDR3 coding sequence is TGTGCCACGAGGACAGGGGGTAACACCGGGGAGCTGTTTTTT. It encodes CATRTGGNTGELFF. Full variable domain (outside the CDR3, taken from reference TRBV15 and TRBJ2-2): DAMVIQNPRYQVTQFGKPVTLSCSQTLNHNVMYWYQQKSSQAPKLLFHYYDKDFNNEADTPDNFQSRRPNTSFCFLDIRSPGLGDTAMYLCATRTGGNTGELFFGEGSRLTVL.

The V and J genes are TRBV2 and TRBJ2-7; TRBD2 might be the D (6 bases). The CDR3 sequence is 14 residues long. CDR1 and CDR2 (germline): SNHLY, FYNNEI. Trimming cost V 7 bases and J 5 bases, with 18 bases left between them. The CDR3 protein is CASTPGLQTNEQYF. The CDR3 DNA follows: TGTGCCAGCACCCCGGGACTTCAGACCAACGAGCAGTACTTC.

The gene calls are TRBV23-1 and TRBJ1-2; D not certain. TRBV23-1 is an ORF, with its function uncertain. The germline V and J ends were trimmed by 8 bases and 8 bases, with 18 bases remaining between them. CDR3 size: 13 residues. In DNA, the CDR3 is TGCGCCAGCGGCGAAAGGGAGGGTAGGGGCTACACCTTC. It translates to CASGEREGRGYTF.

The chain joins TRBV2 to TRBJ2-5; 8 bases fit TRBD2. This CDR3 region has 16 residues. V lost 1 base, J lost 0 bases, and 4 bases stayed unmatched. Germline V lookup: CDR1 SNHLY, CDR2 FYNNEI. CDR3 in DNA: TGTGCCAGCAGTGAAGGAACGGGGGGGAACCAAGAGACCCAGTACTTC. Its protein product is CASSEGTGGNQETQYF.

The J gene is TRBJ1-2, the V gene TRBV6-1; TRBD1 is a possible D gene (5 bases). The CDR3 runs to 15 residues. CDR1 and CDR2 from the germline V gene are MNHNS and SASEGT. V gave up 2 bases and J gave up 1 base, with 11 bases separating them. In DNA form, the CDR3 reads TGTGCCAGCAGTGAACAGAACGGGGGTAACTATGGCTACACCTTC. This sequence encodes CASSEQNGGNYGYTF.

The genes are TRBV18 and TRBJ2-2, with TRBD1 matching over 7 bases. The CDR3 consists of 17 residues. Germline V lookup: CDR1 KGHSH, CDR2 LQKENI. V dropped 5 bases and J dropped 6; count of bases not matched to a gene: 15. DNA of the CDR3: TGTGCCAGCTCATCCAACTCGGGACAGTGGTCAGCCGGGGAGCTGTTTTTT. This codes for CASSSNSGQWSAGELFF.

The sample holds a few counts of this clone. The V call is TRBV7-8, the J call TRBJ2-7; 7 bases align to TRBD1. V lost 2 bases, J lost 6 bases, and 7 bases stayed unmatched. This CDR3 is built from 14 residues. Per the germline V gene, CDR1 is SGHVS and CDR2 is FQNEAQ. CDR3 sequence reads: CASSLKPRGTEQYF. The CDR3 DNA reads TGTGCCAGCAGCTTAAAGCCCAGGGGGACCGAGCAGTACTTC.

This clone was seen once. The rearrangement links TRBV15 to TRBJ1-2; 7 nucleotides agree with TRBD1. CDR1 is LNHNV, CDR2 YYDKDF, per germline (reference sequence). The V gene end was trimmed by 0 bases and the J gene end by 4 bases; junction bases not matched to a gene: 8. The CDR3 length is 16 residues. The CDR3, as DNA: TGTGCCACCAGCAGAGATAGCAAGGGGGCGATCTATGGCTACACCTTC. Residues: CATSRDSKGAIYGYTF.

This clone occurred a few times. This chain links TRBV28 with TRBJ2-1, with D perhaps matching TRBD2 (5 bases). CDR3 length: 14 residues. The germline CDR1 and CDR2 sequences are MDHEN and SYDVKM. V lost 3 bases to trimming and J lost 6 bases, with 12 bases between them. The CDR3 sequence is CASSFLRDRNEQFF. The CDR3 region has the DNA TGTGCCAGCAGTTTCCTCCGGGATCGCAATGAGCAGTTCTTC.

V and J are TRBV5-6 and TRBJ1-5, with D perhaps TRBD1 (6 bases). Looked up from germline, CDR1 is SGHDT and CDR2 is YYEEEE. V was shortened by 2 bases and J by 1 base, with 7 bases between the two germline ends. The CDR3 length is 14 residues. CDR3 sequence (DNA): TGTGCCAGCAGCTTCGACAGGAGCAATCAGCCCCAGCATTTT. Protein sequence: CASSFDRSNQPQHF.

This chain joins TRBV21-1 and TRBJ1-2; the D call in the table, TRBD1, was not verified against the DNA. TRBV21-1 is given as a pseudogene. This CDR3 comprises 16 residues. The CDR3 region is CASSQGGRGVAYGYTF. The CDR3 region has the DNA TGTGCCAGCAGTCAGGGGGGTCGGGGAGTTGCCTATGGCTACACCTTC.

V usage is TRBV2 and J usage is TRBJ1-2, with 8 bases identical to TRBD1. The CDR3 has 15 residues. Germline assignment: CDR1 SNHLY and CDR2 FYNNEI. The trim removed 4 bases at V and 0 bases at J, leaving 4 bases unmatched. Written as DNA, the CDR3 is TGTGCCAGCAGTGTTGGACAGGGAGCTAACTATGGCTACACCTTC. This translates into CASSVGQGANYGYTF.

J is TRBJ2-7 and V is TRBV11-2, with TRBD2 identical over 7 bases. The CDR3 consists of 13 residues. CDR1 is SGHAT, CDR2 FQNNGV, per germline. V gave up 7 bases and J gave up 3 bases; unmatched junction bases: 6. CDR3 DNA: TGTGCCAGCACCCTGGGACTAAACTACGAGCAGTACTTC. Translated, it gives CASTLGLNYEQYF. Combining the CDR3 with reference TRBV11-2 and TRBJ2-7 gives the whole variable domain EAGVAQSPRYKIIEKRQSVAFWCNPISGHATLYWYQQILGQGPKLLIQFQNNGVVDDSQLPKDRFSAERLKGVDSTLKIQPAKLEDSAVYLCASTLGLNYEQYFGPGTRLTVT.

The chain uses TRBV28 and TRBJ1-3; 10 bases match TRBD1. CDR1 and CDR2 from the germline V gene are MDHEN and SYDVKM. V trimming: 7 bases; J trimming: 4 bases; junction bases outside the gene matches: 13. The CDR3 is 17 amino acids. The CDR3, as DNA: TGTGCCAGCAACCCTCCTGCGGGGACAGGGGAAGGAAACACCATATATTTT. Amino acids: CASNPPAGTGEGNTIYF.

About this clone: Compared with germline, one end of the junction differs, possibly owing to a read error. The rearrangement joins TRBV7-7 to TRBJ2-3, with D unclear. The CDR3 is 13 amino acids. Germline loops: CDR1 SSHAT, CDR2 FNYEAQ (reference sequence). The DNA for the CDR3 is TGTGCTAGCAGCTTAGCTTCGTATGATACGCAGTATTTT. This gives the protein CASSLASYDTQYF. Full variable domain (rest looked up from reference TRBV7-7 and TRBJ2-3): GAGVSQSPRYKVTKRGQDVTLRCDPISSHATLYWYQQALGQGPEFLTYFNYEAQPDKSGLPSDRFSAERPEGSISTLTIQRTEQRDSAMYRCASSLASYDTQYFGPGTRLTVL.

This clone was seen a single time. The chain uses TRBV5-1 and TRBJ2-5; 9 bases fit TRBD2. J lost 5 bases, V lost 1 base, and 6 bases had no gene match. CDR3 size: 15 residues. Germline CDR1 is SGHRS and CDR2 is YFSETQ. This chain's CDR3 is CASSLNSGSSETQYF. DNA for the CDR3: TGCGCCAGCAGCTTGAATAGCGGGAGTTCCGAGACCCAGTACTTC.

Notes on this clone: At one boundary the junction diverges from the germline segment, which might be a read error. The chain uses TRBV28 and TRBJ2-7; 9 nucleotides align to TRBD1. From germline, CDR1 is MDHEN and CDR2 SYDVKM. This CDR3 contains 11 residues. The CDR3 bases are TGTGCCAGCAGTCTCGGACAGGGGCCTTTCTTC. Encoded protein: CASSLGQGPFF. Full variable domain (outside the CDR3, taken from reference TRBV28 and TRBJ2-7): DVKVTQSSRYLVKRTGEKVFLECVQDMDHENMFWYRQDPGLGLRLIYFSYDVKMKEKGDIPEGYSVSREKKERFSLILESASTNQTSMYLCASSLGQGPFFGPGTRLTVT.

The V call is TRBV5-5, the J call TRBJ2-3; 10 bases are a match to TRBD1. With 0 bases clipped from V and 3 bases from J, the junction kept 7 bases outside the gene matches. The CDR3 totals 17 residues. The germline CDR1 and CDR2 sequences are SGHKS and YYEKEE (reference sequence). In DNA, the CDR3 is TGTGCCAGCAGCTTGGGACCCGGGACAGGGGTAACAGATACGCAGTATTTT. The encoded protein is CASSLGPGTGVTDTQYF. The full variable domain, its missing parts supplied by reference TRBV5-5 and TRBJ2-3, is DAGVTQSPTHLIKTRGQQVTLRCSPISGHKSVSWYQQVLGQGPQFIFQYYEKEERGRGNFPDRFSARQFPNYSSELNVNALLLGDSALYLCASSLGPGTGVTDTQYFGPGTRLTVL.